The 12 T cell receptor beta chains presented below share a single source sample, sequenced in a study of T cell repertoires in cytomegalovirus infection. Each CDR3 protein is one row after TCRdb ran MiXCR on the reads. Among fewer than 1,000,000 distinct CDR3 sequences, more than 25% were seen once, and the ten largest hold about 14%. No antigen has been identified for these receptors. This sample comprised cultured CD8+ T cells from PBMCs, obtained from culture after CMV antigen stimulation. These receptors originate from a human donor in good health (CMV status not recorded). Some clones in this sample may be carry-over from other donors' samples.

The V call is TRBV9, the J call TRBJ1-5; D unresolved. The CDR3 consists of 15 residues. CDR1 SGDLS and CDR2 YYNGEE come from the germline V gene. Trimming removed 6 bases from V and 1 base from J, with 14 bases in between. The CDR3 nucleotides read TGTGCCAGCAACCCCTCAGGCAGAAGCAATCAGCCCCAGCATTTT. It specifies CASNPSGRSNQPQHF.

To note about this clonotype: A much larger clone differs by one base, so this may be a read error. This chain connects TRBV7-2 to TRBJ1-2; 7 nucleotides align to TRBD1. Germline CDR1 reads SGHTA; CDR2 reads FQGNSA. This CDR3 is built from 14 residues. The CDR3 here is CASSYLDRDYGCTF. The CDR3 nucleotides are TGTGCCAGCAGCTACCTCGACAGGGACTATGGCTGCACCTTC.

This clonotype was seen only a few times. The chain uses TRBV28 and TRBJ1-2; a possible D gene is TRBD1 (5 bases). Germline CDR1 is MDHEN and CDR2 is SYDVKM. The CDR3 covers 18 residues. Trimming left V 5 bases short and J 1 base short, with 23 bases between. In DNA, the CDR3 is TGTGCCAGCAGTCTTTACACAGGTTCTCCCCTCATTAACTATGGCTACACCTTC. It yields the protein CASSLYTGSPLINYGYTF.

This clonotype was observed a few times. V and J are TRBV10-3 and TRBJ1-2; D is ambiguous. With 3 bases removed from V and 8 bases from J, the gap between germline ends came to 22 bases. Germline assignment: CDR1 ENHRY and CDR2 SYGVKD. The length of the CDR3 is 16 residues. The CDR3 DNA reads as TGTGCCATCAGTGATCCGACCTTCTCCATAACGCGGGGCTACACCTTC. Amino acid sequence: CAISDPTFSITRGYTF.

This clonotype has a handful of counts. This sequence joins TRBV27 and TRBJ1-2, with 8 nucleotides matching TRBD1. J gave up 4 bases and V 4 bases, and 11 bases lay outside the gene matches. The CDR3 sequence is 16 residues long. Germline CDR1 is MNHEY and CDR2 is SMNVEV (reference sequence). The CDR3 DNA reads TGTGCCAGCAGTTCCGGTCCCGGGACAGGTTTCTATGGCTACACCTTC. Translation gives CASSSGPGTGFYGYTF.

With regard to this clonotype: This sequence may be a read error, since a much larger clone differs from it by one base. The V gene is TRBV2, the J gene TRBJ1-2; maybe TRBD1 (6 bases). Germline loops: CDR1 SNHLY, CDR2 FYNNEI. The CDR3 runs to 14 residues. CDR3 region: CTSEGVRVNYGYTF. As DNA, the CDR3 is TGTACCAGCGAGGGGGTAAGGGTTAACTATGGCTACACCTTC.

V is TRBV6-1 and J is TRBJ2-2; D tentatively fits TRBD1 or TRBD2 (5 bases each). CDR3 length: 15 amino acids. CDR1 is MNHNS and CDR2 is SASEGT in the germline V gene. With 7 bases removed from V and 1 base from J, the gap between germline ends came to 13 bases. The CDR3 DNA follows: TGTGCCAGCACTTTCGGGACGGTGAACACCGGGGAGCTGTTTTTT. It yields the protein CASTFGTVNTGELFF.

This clonotype was seen more than once but under ten times. The rearrangement uses TRBV27 and TRBJ2-5; D is unresolved. Germline CDR1 and CDR2: MNHEY and SMNVEV (reference sequence). Trimming cost V 1 base and J 5 bases, with 14 bases left between them. The CDR3 spans 15 residues. The CDR3 region is CASSLFPGNVETQYF. In nucleotides, the CDR3 is TGTGCCAGCAGTTTATTCCCGGGTAACGTGGAGACCCAGTACTTC.

CDR3 in DNA: TGTGCCAGCAGTTCCTTCGGGACAGGGGACAATGAGCAGTTCTTC. This gives the protein CASSSFGTGDNEQFF. This rearrangement joins TRBV27 to TRBJ2-1; TRBD1 matches at 10 bases. CDR3 length equals 15 residues. Germline loops: CDR1 MNHEY, CDR2 SMNVEV (reference sequence). V shed 4 bases, J shed 5 bases, and the junction held 5 bases outside the gene matches.

The CDR3 DNA sequence: TGTGCCATCAGTGAGGGTAGCCCAGATACGCAGTATTTT. Amino acid sequence: CAISEGSPDTQYF. J is TRBJ2-3 and V is TRBV10-3; D not resolved. There are 13 residues in the CDR3. The germline CDR1 and CDR2 sequences are ENHRY and SYGVKD. V lost 2 bases to trimming and J lost 4 bases, with 7 bases between them.

CDR3 coding DNA: TGTGCCAGCAGGACAGGGTTTTGGGAGACCCAGTACTTC. Its translation: CASRTGFWETQYF. The V gene is TRBV6-5, the J gene TRBJ2-5; 7 nucleotides line up with TRBD1. CDR1 is MNHEY, CDR2 SVGAGI, per germline. The CDR3 has 13 residues. The J segment lost 5 bases and the V segment lost 6 bases, leaving 6 bases of the junction unmatched.

The chain carries TRBV28 and TRBJ2-7; 10 nucleotides match TRBD2. V was clipped by 6 bases and J by 7 bases; unmatched bases: 12. Germline-derived CDR1 and CDR2 are MDHEN and SYDVKM. The CDR3 length is 15 residues. CDR3 DNA sequence: TGTGCCAGCAGCTTTTCCCTAGCGGGGGCTGGAGAGCAGTACGTC. Its translation is CASSFSLAGAGEQYV.